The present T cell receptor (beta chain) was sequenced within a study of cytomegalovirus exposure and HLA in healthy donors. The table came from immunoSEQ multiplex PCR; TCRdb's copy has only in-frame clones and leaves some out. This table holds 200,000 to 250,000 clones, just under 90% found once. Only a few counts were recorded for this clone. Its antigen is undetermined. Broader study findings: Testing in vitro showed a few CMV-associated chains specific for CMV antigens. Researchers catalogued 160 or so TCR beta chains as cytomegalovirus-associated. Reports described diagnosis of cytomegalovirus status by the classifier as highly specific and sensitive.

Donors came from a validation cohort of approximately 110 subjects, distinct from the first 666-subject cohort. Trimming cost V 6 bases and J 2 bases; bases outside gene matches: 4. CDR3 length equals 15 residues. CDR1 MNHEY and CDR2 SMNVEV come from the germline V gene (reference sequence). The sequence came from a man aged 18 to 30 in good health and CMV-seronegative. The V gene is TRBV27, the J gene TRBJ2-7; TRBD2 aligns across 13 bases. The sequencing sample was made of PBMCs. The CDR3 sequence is CASRKGTSGTYEQYF. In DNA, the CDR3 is TGTGCCAGCAGAAAAGGGACTAGCGGGACCTACGAGCAGTACTTC.